This TCR beta chain was captured in a study of vaccination and CD4 T cells after COVID-19 (dated by TCRdb to about 2022). Regarding the study in general: Convalescent patients had a positive SARS-CoV-2 result on nasal swab PCR, and of these patients, under ten had mild disease and one had severe disease. Post-vaccine blood samples were taken a median of 72 days after the second vaccine dose, with a range of roughly 14 to 250 days. Participants received two doses of either the Pfizer-BioNTech BNT162b2 vaccine (n=8) or the Moderna mRNA-1273 vaccine (n=2). In the convalescent cohort there were six males and four females, among whom were two Hispanic individuals, seven Caucasians, two Asians and one multiracial person. In under 13 COVID-19 convalescent patients and a few infection-naive healthy vaccine recipients, researchers compared the spike-specific CD4+ TCR repertoire from before mRNA vaccination with the repertoire from after. Control cultures received a CEFX viral epitope pool as the positive control, an HIV-1 Nef peptide pool as the negative control, or no peptide. Post-COVID blood samples were collected from convalescent patients a median of roughly 100 days after diagnosis, with a range of about 35 to 161 days. For stimulating the cultures, overlapping spike peptide pools were used, derived from SARS-CoV-2 as well as from the common cold coronaviruses HCoV-NL63, HCoV-OC43 and HCoV-229E. Broader findings and caveats from the paper: In convalescent patients, nearly all vaccine-specific clones (304 of 307) were found to be mono-reactive for SARS-CoV-2 spike rather than cross-reactive with common cold coronaviruses. The median number of SARS-CoV-2-reactive clonotypes rose from around 22 after infection to a few dozen after vaccination, but the change was not significant. In convalescent patients, a median around 86% of post-vaccine SARS-CoV-2-reactive clones were detected only after vaccination, suggesting vaccine-specific priming. Relatively few convalescent patients were included in the study, and early timepoints after natural infection were not analyzed.

The sample's treatment or condition label, decoded: roughly 10-day PBMC culture with coronavirus spike peptide pools or control peptides (ViraFEST assay). The ViraFEST assay, used in the study, expanded antigen-specific T cells with peptide pools and then identified the expanded clonotypes through TCR sequencing. The convalescent patients' positive SARS-CoV-2 PCR tests fell between March and December 2020, which was before the Alpha, Beta and Delta variants emerged in the United States. Each well held some 2 million PBMCs cultured with around 10 ug/ml peptide pools in IMDM containing roughly 5% human AB serum and roughly 10 IU/ml IL-2. Half of the culture medium was replaced with fresh IL-2-containing medium on days 3 and 7. Once the cells had been in culture for approximately 10 days, the EasySep CD4+ T cell isolation kit was used to isolate CD4+ T cells by negative selection. PBMCs were separated from whole blood using Ficoll-Paque Plus gradient centrifugation and then either used fresh or cryopreserved at -140C. Each culture condition was generally run in triplicate wells.

The germline V gene provides CDR1 SNHLY and CDR2 FYNNEI. The CDR3 sequence holds 14 residues, the cysteine and phenylalanine included. The retained sequence is limited to the CDR3, 42 bases, with the frame set at the first base. The germline ends are 11 bases apart after V is trimmed by 6 bases and J by 0 bases. This clonotype was recorded a few times. Which antigen it targets is not known. No quality values exist for individual bases; no much larger clone is one base distant. Libraries came from PCR. DNA from cultured CD4+ T cells was subjected to TCR sequencing with the Oncomine TCR Beta short-read assay at the Johns Hopkins FTIC core. The QIAamp micro DNA kit was used to extract genomic DNA from the cultured CD4+ T cells. Oncomine TCR Beta libraries from cultured CD4+ T cells were pooled with unique dual indexes and sequenced on an Illumina iSeq 100. Concerning the study's data processing: Non-productive sequences were removed, and CDR3s that did not start with C, did not end with F or W, or were shorter than 7 amino acids were discarded. The MANAFEST web application identified antigen-specific clonotypes by comparing peptide-stimulated wells against reference wells and other culture wells. An FDR below 0.05, an odds ratio above 5, and a productive frequency above 0.1% in at least two of three replicate wells were required for clones to be considered positive. A clonotype counted as cross-reactive if it showed significant expansion both in the SARS-CoV-2 spike wells and in at least one common cold coronavirus spike condition. CDR3 homology was assessed with Levenshtein distances (stringdist) and unrooted phylogenetic trees (ape) in R version 3.6.1. TCRdb reanalyzed the raw reads on its own, using fastp at Q25 for trimming and MiXCR for clone calling, and kept in-frame beta chains. All rows with the same CDR3 protein become a single entry with the most common DNA and genes. Clone size and V and J calls follow TCRdb, not the original study. In this sample the table shows approximately 18,000 distinct CDR3 sequences, approximately 50% of which occur a single time. Jointly, the top ten make up around 4.1% of the sample.

The chain is assembled from TRBV2 and TRBJ1-1; TRBD1 could be the D gene, as 5 bases match. The specimen sequenced was CD4+ T cells from blood, cultured in vitro. The receptor was derived from a human donor who had recovered from COVID-19. At the DNA level, the sequence is TGTGCCAGCAGGGGGACCGGTATGAACACTGAAGCTTTCTTT. This encodes CASRGTGMNTEAFF. Full variable domain (CDR3 extended with the reference TRBV2 and TRBJ1-1 proteins): EPEVTQTPSHQVTQMGQEVILRCVPISNHLYFYWYRQILGQKVEFLVSFYNNEISEKSEIFDDQFSVERPDGSNFTLKIRSTKLEDSAMYFCASRGTGMNTEAFFGQGTRLTVV.